This record concerns one T cell receptor (beta chain) sequence. This entry is derived from a study of beta chain features in type 1 diabetes. Isolation of CD4+ naive, central memory, regulatory and stem cell-like memory cells was achieved by sorting via CD45RO/CCR7/CD25/CD127/CD95/CD27. The germline gives CDR1 GTSNPN, CDR2 SVGIG (reference sequence). This CDR3 comprises 14 residues. Trimming removed 4 bases from V and 3 bases from J, with 13 bases in between. Reverse transcription of all isolated RNA meant that expressed TCRB transcripts were sequenced. Libraries were prepared by immunoSEQ multiplex PCR; TCRdb keeps only in-frame clonotypes and omits some of them. The sample consists of 300,000 to 350,000 clones, around 20% of them appearing once.

The sequence was collected from a woman between 18 and 29 years old in good health. The material sequenced was naive CD4+ T cells from blood. The V call is TRBV30, the J call TRBJ2-1; weak D call: TRBD1 (6 bases). The CDR3 nucleotides read TGTGCCTGGACAGGGGAAGTCTTCTACAATGAGCAGTTCTTC. Translated, it gives CAWTGEVFYNEQFF. Full variable domain (missing parts from reference TRBV30 and TRBJ2-1): SQTIHQWPATLVQPVGSPLSLECTVEGTSNPNLYWYRQAAGRGLQLLFYSVGIGQISSEVPQNLSASRPQDRQFILSSKKLLLSDSGFYLCAWTGEVFYNEQFFGPGTRLTVL.